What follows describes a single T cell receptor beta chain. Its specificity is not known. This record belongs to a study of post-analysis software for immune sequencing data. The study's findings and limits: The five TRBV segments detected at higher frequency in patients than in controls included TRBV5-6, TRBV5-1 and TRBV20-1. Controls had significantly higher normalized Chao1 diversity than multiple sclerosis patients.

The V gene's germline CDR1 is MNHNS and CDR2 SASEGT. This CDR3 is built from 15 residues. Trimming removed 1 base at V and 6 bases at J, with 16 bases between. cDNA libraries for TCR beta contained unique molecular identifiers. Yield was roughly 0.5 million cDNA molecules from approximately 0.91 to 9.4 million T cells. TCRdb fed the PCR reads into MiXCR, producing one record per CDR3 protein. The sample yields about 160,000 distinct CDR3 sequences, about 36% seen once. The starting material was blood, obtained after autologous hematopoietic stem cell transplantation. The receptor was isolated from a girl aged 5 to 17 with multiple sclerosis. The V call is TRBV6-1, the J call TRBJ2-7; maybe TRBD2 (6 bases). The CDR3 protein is CASSEGLGGGGEQYF. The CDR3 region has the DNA TGTGCCAGCAGTGAAGGTTTGGGGGGAGGTGGCGAGCAGTACTTC.